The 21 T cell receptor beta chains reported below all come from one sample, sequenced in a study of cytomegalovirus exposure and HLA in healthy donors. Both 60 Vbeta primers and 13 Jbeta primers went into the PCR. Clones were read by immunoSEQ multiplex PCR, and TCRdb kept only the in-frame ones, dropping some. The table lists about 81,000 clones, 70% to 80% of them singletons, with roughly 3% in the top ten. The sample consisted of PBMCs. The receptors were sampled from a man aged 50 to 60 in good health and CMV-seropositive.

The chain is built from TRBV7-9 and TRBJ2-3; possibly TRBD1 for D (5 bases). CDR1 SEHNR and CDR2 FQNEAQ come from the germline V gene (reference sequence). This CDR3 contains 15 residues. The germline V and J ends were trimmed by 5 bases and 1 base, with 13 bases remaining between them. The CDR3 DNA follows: TGTGCCAGCAGCCTTCCCTTAGGGGGCACAGATACGCAGTATTTT. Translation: CASSLPLGGTDTQYF.

As DNA, the CDR3 is TGTGCCAGCAGCTTTTTGCCCACAGGGGAAACTGAAGCTTTCTTT. Its translation: CASSFLPTGETEAFF. The J gene is TRBJ1-1, the V gene TRBV7-2; 7 nucleotides agree with TRBD1. Unmatched junction bases numbered 9, after V lost 3 bases and J lost 5 bases. Germline V gene sequence: CDR1 SGHTA, CDR2 FQGNSA. This CDR3 is built from 15 residues.

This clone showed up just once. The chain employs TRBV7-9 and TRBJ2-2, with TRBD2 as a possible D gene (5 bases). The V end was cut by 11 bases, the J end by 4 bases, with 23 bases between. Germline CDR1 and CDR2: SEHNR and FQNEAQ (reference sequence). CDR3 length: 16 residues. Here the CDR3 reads CACHAGISAGTGELFF. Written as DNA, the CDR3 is TGTGCCTGTCACGCGGGCATTTCGGCGGGCACCGGGGAGCTGTTTTTT.

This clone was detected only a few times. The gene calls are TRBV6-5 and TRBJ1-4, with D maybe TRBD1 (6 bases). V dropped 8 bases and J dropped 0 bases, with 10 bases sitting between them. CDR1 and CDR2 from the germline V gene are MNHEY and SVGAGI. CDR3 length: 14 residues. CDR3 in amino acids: CASGRTATNEKLFF. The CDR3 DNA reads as TGTGCCAGCGGCCGGACAGCAACTAATGAAAAACTGTTTTTT.

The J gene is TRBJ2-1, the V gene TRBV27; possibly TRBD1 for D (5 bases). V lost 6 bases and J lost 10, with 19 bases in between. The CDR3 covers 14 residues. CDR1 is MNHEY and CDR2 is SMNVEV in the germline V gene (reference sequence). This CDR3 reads CASRVGQPSGEQFF. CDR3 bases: TGTGCCAGCAGAGTAGGACAACCGAGTGGGGAGCAGTTCTTC.

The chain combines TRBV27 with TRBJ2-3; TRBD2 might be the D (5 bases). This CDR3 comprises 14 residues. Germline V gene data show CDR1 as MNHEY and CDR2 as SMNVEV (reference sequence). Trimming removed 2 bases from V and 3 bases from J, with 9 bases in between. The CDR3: CASSLMRATDTQYF. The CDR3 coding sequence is TGTGCCAGCAGTTTAATGCGGGCTACAGATACGCAGTATTTT.

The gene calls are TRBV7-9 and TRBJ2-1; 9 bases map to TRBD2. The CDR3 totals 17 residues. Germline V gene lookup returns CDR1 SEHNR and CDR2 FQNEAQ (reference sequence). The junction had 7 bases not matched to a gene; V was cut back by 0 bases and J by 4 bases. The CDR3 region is CASSLAWLAGSYNEQFF. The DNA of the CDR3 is TGTGCCAGCAGCTTAGCTTGGCTAGCGGGGTCGTACAATGAGCAGTTCTTC.

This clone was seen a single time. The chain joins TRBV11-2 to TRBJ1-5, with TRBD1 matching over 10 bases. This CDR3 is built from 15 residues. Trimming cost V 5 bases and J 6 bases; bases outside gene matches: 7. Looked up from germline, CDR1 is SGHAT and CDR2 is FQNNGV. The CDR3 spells CASSRGTGEVQPQHF. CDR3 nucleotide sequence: TGTGCCAGCAGCAGGGGGACAGGGGAGGTTCAGCCCCAGCATTTT.

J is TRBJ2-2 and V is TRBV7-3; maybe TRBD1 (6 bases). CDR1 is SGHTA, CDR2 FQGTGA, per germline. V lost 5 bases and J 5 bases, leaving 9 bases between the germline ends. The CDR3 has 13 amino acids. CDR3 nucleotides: TGTGCCAGCAGCCTCCAGGGGACCGGGGAGCTGTTTTTT. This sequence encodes CASSLQGTGELFF.

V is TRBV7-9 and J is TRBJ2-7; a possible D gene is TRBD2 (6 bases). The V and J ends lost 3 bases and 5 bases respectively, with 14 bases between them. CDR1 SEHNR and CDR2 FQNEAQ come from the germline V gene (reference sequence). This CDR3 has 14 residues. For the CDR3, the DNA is TGTGCCAGCAGCTTGGCGACTAGTGCCGACGAGCAGTACTTC. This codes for CASSLATSADEQYF.

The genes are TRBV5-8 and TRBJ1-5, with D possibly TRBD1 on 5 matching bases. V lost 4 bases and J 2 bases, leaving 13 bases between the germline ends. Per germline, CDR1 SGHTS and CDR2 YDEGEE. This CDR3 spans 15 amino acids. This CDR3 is CASSPGLSGNQPQHF. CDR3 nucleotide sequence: TGTGCCAGCAGCCCGGGACTCTCAGGCAATCAGCCCCAGCATTTT. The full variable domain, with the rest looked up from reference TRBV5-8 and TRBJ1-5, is EAGVTQSPTHLIKTRGQQATLRCSPISGHTSVYWYQQALGLGLQFLLWYDEGEERNRGNFPPRFSGRQFPNYSSELNVNALELEDSALYLCASSPGLSGNQPQHFGDGTRLSIL.

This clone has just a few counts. CDR3 loop: CASSRVKGVSTEAFF. The DNA of the CDR3 is TGTGCCAGCAGCCGTGTAAAGGGGGTCAGCACTGAAGCTTTCTTT. The chain carries TRBV7-9 and TRBJ1-1, with D possibly matching TRBD1 (6 bases). The germline V gene encodes CDR1 SEHNR and CDR2 FQNEAQ (reference sequence). The CDR3 length is 15 residues. Trimming took 5 bases from V and 4 from J, leaving 17 bases between them. The whole variable domain, filled in from reference TRBV7-9 and TRBJ1-1, reads DTGVSQNPRHKITKRGQNVTFRCDPISEHNRLYWYRQTLGQGPEFLTYFQNEAQLEKSRLLSDRFSAERPKGSFSTLEIQRTEQGDSAMYLCASSRVKGVSTEAFFGQGTRLTVV.

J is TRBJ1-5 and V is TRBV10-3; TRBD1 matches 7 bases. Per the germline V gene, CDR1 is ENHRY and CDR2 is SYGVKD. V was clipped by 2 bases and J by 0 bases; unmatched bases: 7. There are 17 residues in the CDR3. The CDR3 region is CAISEPKAGGSNQPQHF. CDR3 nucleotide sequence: TGTGCCATCAGTGAGCCGAAGGCAGGGGGTAGCAATCAGCCCCAGCATTTT.

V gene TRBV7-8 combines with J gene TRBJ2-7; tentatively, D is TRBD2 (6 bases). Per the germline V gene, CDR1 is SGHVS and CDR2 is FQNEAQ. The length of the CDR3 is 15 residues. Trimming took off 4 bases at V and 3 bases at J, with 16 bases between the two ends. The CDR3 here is CASSWGRTGLYEQYF. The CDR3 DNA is TGTGCCAGCAGCTGGGGACGGACGGGACTCTACGAGCAGTACTTC.

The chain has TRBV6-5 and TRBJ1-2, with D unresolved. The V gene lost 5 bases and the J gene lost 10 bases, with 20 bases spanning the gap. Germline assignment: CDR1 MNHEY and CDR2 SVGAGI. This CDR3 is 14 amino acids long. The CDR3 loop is CASSTPGRVGDYTF. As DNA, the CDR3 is TGTGCCAGCAGTACCCCGGGGAGGGTCGGGGACTACACCTTC.

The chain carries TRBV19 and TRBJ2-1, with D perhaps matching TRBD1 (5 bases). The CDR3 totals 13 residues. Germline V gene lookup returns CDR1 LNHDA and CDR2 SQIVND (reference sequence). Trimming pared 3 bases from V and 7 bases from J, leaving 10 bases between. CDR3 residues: CASSIPGWNEQFF. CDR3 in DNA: TGTGCCAGTAGTATCCCAGGGTGGAATGAGCAGTTCTTC.

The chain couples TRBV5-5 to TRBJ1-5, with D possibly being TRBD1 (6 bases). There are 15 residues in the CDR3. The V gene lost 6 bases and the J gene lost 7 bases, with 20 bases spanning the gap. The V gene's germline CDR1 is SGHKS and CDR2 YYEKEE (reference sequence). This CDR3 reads CASTLRQVDGQPQHF. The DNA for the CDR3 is TGTGCCAGCACCCTCCGACAGGTTGATGGCCAGCCCCAGCATTTT. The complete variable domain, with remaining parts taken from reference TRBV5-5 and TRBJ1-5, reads DAGVTQSPTHLIKTRGQQVTLRCSPISGHKSVSWYQQVLGQGPQFIFQYYEKEERGRGNFPDRFSARQFPNYSSELNVNALLLGDSALYLCASTLRQVDGQPQHFGDGTRLSIL.

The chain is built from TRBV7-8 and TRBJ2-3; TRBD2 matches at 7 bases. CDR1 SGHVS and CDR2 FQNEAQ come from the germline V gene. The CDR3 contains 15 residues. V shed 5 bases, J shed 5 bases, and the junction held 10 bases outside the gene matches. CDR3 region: CASSPTSAGGDTQYF. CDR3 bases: TGTGCCAGCAGCCCTACTAGCGCTGGGGGAGATACGCAGTATTTT.

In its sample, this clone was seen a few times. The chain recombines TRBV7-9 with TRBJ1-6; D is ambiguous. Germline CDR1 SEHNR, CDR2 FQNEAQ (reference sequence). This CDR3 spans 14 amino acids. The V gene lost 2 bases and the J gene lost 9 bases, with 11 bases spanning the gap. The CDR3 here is CASSLFQESSPLHF. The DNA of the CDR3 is TGTGCCAGCAGCTTATTCCAGGAAAGTTCACCCCTCCACTTT.

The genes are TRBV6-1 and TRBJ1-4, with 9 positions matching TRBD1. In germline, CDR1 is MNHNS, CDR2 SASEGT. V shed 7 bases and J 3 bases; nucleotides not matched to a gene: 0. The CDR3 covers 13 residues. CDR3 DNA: TGTGCCAGCAACAGGGGGCCTAATGAAAAACTGTTTTTT. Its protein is CASNRGPNEKLFF.

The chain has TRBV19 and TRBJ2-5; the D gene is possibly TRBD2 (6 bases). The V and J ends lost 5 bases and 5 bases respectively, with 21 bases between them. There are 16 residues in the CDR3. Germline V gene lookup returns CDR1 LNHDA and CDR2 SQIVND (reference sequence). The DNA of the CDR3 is TGTGCCAGTAGTCTCACCCCAACGGGAGAGGGGGAGACCCAGTACTTC. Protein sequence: CASSLTPTGEGETQYF.